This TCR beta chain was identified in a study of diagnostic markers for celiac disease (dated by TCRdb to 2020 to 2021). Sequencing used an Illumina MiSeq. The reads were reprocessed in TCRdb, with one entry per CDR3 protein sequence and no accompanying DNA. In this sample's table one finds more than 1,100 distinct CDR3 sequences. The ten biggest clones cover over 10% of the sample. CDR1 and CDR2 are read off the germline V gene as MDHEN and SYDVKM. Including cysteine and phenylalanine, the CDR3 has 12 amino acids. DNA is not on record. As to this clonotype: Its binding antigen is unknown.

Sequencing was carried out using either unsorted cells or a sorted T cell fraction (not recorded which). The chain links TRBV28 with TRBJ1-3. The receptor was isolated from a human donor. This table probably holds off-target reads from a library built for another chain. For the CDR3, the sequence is CARSTLRNTIYF.